This TCR beta chain was retrieved from a study of cytomegalovirus exposure and HLA in healthy donors (dated by TCRdb to 2017 to 2019). With respect to the entire study: A later analysis indicated that the 120 validation repertoires were generated on the platform also employed for the approximately 700 repertoires of the first cohort. The aim of the study was to test whether cataloging public T cell receptors could identify signatures of past pathogen exposure. In addition to the first cohort of hundreds of subjects, a separate validation cohort of around 110 different subjects was used. To predict cytomegalovirus infection status, the study combined high-throughput TCR immunosequencing, statistical association of individual TCRs with disease status, and machine learning.

Separate from the approximately 670-subject first cohort, the validation cohort of around 130 subjects was the group to which the donors belonged. Beyond this particular receptor, the publication reports: The study listed 150 to 200 TCR beta chains as associated with cytomegalovirus. Most TCR sequences were seen in very few donors, while some public TCRs were found in many individuals. Of the cluster scores, approximately 94% were above 0 in a later analysis, which found that TCRs clustered in the first cohort also tended to co-occur in the approximately 120 validation repertoires. The authors suggested that the approach could potentially be extended to other disease states and immunological phenotypes. In both the original and validation cohorts, the classifier was reported to diagnose cytomegalovirus status with high specificity and sensitivity. All 120 or so repertoires were used to score co-occurrence in the validation cohort in a later analysis, because that analysis had no HLA typing for the cohort. In vitro tests confirmed that a few of the cytomegalovirus-associated TCR beta chains recognize cytomegalovirus antigens.

The library relied on the immunoSEQ multiplex PCR assay. Per the authors' processing: A statistical classification framework was developed to diagnose cytomegalovirus status using the catalog of TCR beta chain sequences. Here the immuneACCESS table is served through TCRdb, limited to in-frame sequences with V and J called. Missing clones are a known gap in these copies; in checked studies unresolved V genes cover under half, and the rest lacks a known reason. The V and J calls and clone size come from that table; D and trimming were worked out from the DNA. This sample lists about 130,000 clones; 80% to 90% were detected once. Less than 7% of the sample is taken by the ten largest. In the case of this clone: Its recognized antigen is unknown. Base qualities are not recorded, but no much larger clone differs from it by a single base.

Its CDR3 holds 15 amino acids, cysteine through phenylalanine. The only DNA kept is the CDR3, 45 bases in frame from the first base. The germline V and J ends show losses of 4 bases and 4 bases respectively, and no gene match explains 9 bases of the junction. The CDR1 and CDR2 encoded by the germline V gene are SGHRS and YFSETQ. Sequencing was performed on PBMCs. This TCR came from a woman in her thirties in good health and CMV-seropositive. The chain couples TRBV5-1 to TRBJ2-3; TRBD2 aligns with 7 central bases. At the DNA level, the sequence is TGCGCCAGCAGCGGGTTCACTAGCGAGCCAGATACGCAGTATTTT. This codes for CASSGFTSEPDTQYF.